This TCR beta chain came from a study of cytomegalovirus exposure and HLA in healthy donors. Study details: A previous analysis identified 100 million or so unique TCR beta sequences derived from around 200 million T cells.

A multiplex PCR was run with 60 Vbeta primers and 13 Jbeta primers. The method was immunoSEQ multiplex PCR; TCRdb's version includes in-frame clones alone and lacks a portion of them. Its clone listing holds around 100,000 clones. V gave up 4 bases and J gave up 11 bases, with 13 bases separating them. Germline CDR1 and CDR2: SGHNT and YYREEE (reference sequence). This CDR3 has 12 amino acids. The chain combines TRBV5-4 with TRBJ1-5; TRBD1 is a possible D gene (6 bases). The receptor's source is a man aged 45-60 years in good health and CMV-seronegative. The sequenced sample was PBMCs. The CDR3 sequence is CASSERGGAQHF. The CDR3 nucleotides are TGTGCCAGCAGCGAGAGGGGGGGAGCCCAGCATTTT.